Below are 21 T cell receptor beta chains sequenced from a single sample in a study of T-cell memory formation after mild COVID-19. TCRdb reanalysed the 5' RACE reads using MiXCR and keeps one entry per CDR3 protein. The table records a few hundred thousand distinct CDR3 sequences, about 15% of them present only once. The sample consisted of PBMCs or a T cell subset sorted from them (not recorded which). The receptors come from a man aged 18-30 years who had mild COVID-19 (a few samples of this study predate the infection). Cell type and time point are not known.

This clonotype appeared a few times. This chain joins TRBV10-1 and TRBJ2-7; unclear D gene. There are 13 residues in the CDR3. The germline CDR1 and CDR2 sequences are WNHNN and SYGVQD (reference sequence). Trimming removed 0 bases at V and 6 bases at J, with 9 bases between. The CDR3 nucleotides read TGCGCCAGCAGTGAGTCAGGGCTGGTCGAGCAGTACTTC. This gives the protein CASSESGLVEQYF.

This clonotype turned up a few times. V gene TRBV20-1 combines with J gene TRBJ1-2; weak D call: TRBD1 (5 bases). Germline V gene lookup returns CDR1 DFQATT and CDR2 SNEGSKA (reference sequence). This CDR3 comprises 12 residues. V was clipped by 3 bases and J by 6 bases, with 11 bases between them. CDR3 sequence (DNA): TGCAGTGCTAGTCTCAGGGTGGATGGCTACACCTTC. Translation: CSASLRVDGYTF.

This clonotype was found many times. This chain links TRBV4-1 with TRBJ2-2, with TRBD2 matching 8 bases. Germline trimming cut 6 bases from V and 6 bases from J; bases unmatched to any gene: 12. The CDR3 is 16 residues long. Germline V gene sequence: CDR1 MGHRA, CDR2 YSYEKL. The CDR3, as DNA: TGCGCCAGCAGTCCCCGGATAGCGGGGACCTCCGGGGAGCTGTTTTTT. Residues: CASSPRIAGTSGELFF.

This sequence joins TRBV27 and TRBJ2-1; the match to TRBD1 covers 11 bases. This CDR3 is built from 14 residues. The V gene's germline CDR1 is MNHEY and CDR2 SMNVEV (reference sequence). Losses at the gene ends were 5 bases for V and 9 bases for J; bases not matched to a gene: 6. CDR3 in amino acids: CASSRTGGWGEQFF. For the CDR3, the DNA is TGTGCCAGCAGTCGGACAGGGGGCTGGGGTGAGCAGTTCTTC.

This clonotype was detected a few times. V usage is TRBV6-5 and J usage is TRBJ1-3, with D perhaps matching TRBD1 (6 bases). The germline V gene encodes CDR1 MNHEY and CDR2 SVGAGI. CDR3 length equals 16 residues. V shed 2 bases and J shed 4 bases, with 15 bases lying between them. The CDR3 loop is CASSYEQGLPGNTIYF. The CDR3 nucleotides read TGTGCCAGCAGTTACGAACAGGGCCTGCCCGGAAACACCATATATTTT.

The J gene is TRBJ2-1, the V gene TRBV5-1; D unclear. This CDR3 is 14 amino acids long. CDR1 is SGHRS, CDR2 YFSETQ, per germline. With 0 bases removed from V and 7 bases from J, the gap between germline ends came to 11 bases. This CDR3 is CASSLDDGENEQFF. The CDR3 DNA sequence: TGCGCCAGCAGCTTGGATGACGGCGAGAATGAGCAGTTCTTC.

This chain connects TRBV6-5 to TRBJ1-1; D unclear. Looked up from germline, CDR1 is MNHEY and CDR2 is SVGAGI. The CDR3 is 19 amino acids. With 0 bases removed from V and 0 bases from J, the gap between germline ends came to 20 bases. CDR3 sequence (DNA): TGTGCCAGCAGTTACTCGTACGTTCGCAACCTATTTGTGAACACTGAAGCTTTCTTT. It codes for CASSYSYVRNLFVNTEAFF.

This clonotype was detected ten times or more. The V call is TRBV7-3, the J call TRBJ2-3; no definite D call. V was cut by 2 bases and J by 2 bases, with 5 bases left in between. Germline loops: CDR1 SGHTA, CDR2 FQGTGA. The CDR3 is made up of 13 amino acids. The CDR3 DNA sequence: TGTGCCAGCAGCTTATACTACACAGATACGCAGTATTTT. Its translation: CASSLYYTDTQYF.

The chain couples TRBV7-9 to TRBJ2-7; D unresolved. The V gene lost 8 bases and the J gene lost 3 bases, with 11 bases spanning the gap. Germline V gene lookup returns CDR1 SEHNR and CDR2 FQNEAQ (reference sequence). The CDR3 is 12 amino acids. CDR3 in amino acids: CASQDGSYEQYF. The CDR3 DNA sequence: TGTGCCAGCCAGGACGGAAGCTACGAGCAGTACTTC.

This chain connects TRBV12-3 or TRBV12-4 to TRBJ2-5; D gene ambiguous. V was pared by 5 bases and J by 0 bases, with 10 bases between. This CDR3 is 14 amino acids long. The CDR3 DNA follows: TGTGCCAGCAGTACCATCCCCAACCAAGAGACCCAGTACTTC. Translating gives CASSTIPNQETQYF.

This clonotype came up many times. J is TRBJ2-7 and V is TRBV7-2, with D perhaps TRBD2 (6 bases). This CDR3 is built from 11 residues. The V gene lost 5 bases and the J gene lost 7 bases, with 9 bases spanning the gap. Germline CDR1 and CDR2: SGHTA and FQGNSA. Here the CDR3 reads CASSPGVEQYF. The CDR3, as DNA: TGTGCCAGCAGCCCGGGGGTTGAGCAGTACTTC.

The chain is built from TRBV6-6 and TRBJ2-1; D unclear. The V gene's germline CDR1 is MNHNY and CDR2 SVGAGI (reference sequence). The CDR3 is 18 residues long. The germline V and J ends were trimmed by 2 bases and 5 bases, with 22 bases remaining between them. The CDR3 DNA reads TGTGCCAGCAGTTACGGGGTCCGACTTACGACAACCAACAATGAGCAGTTCTTC. This translates into CASSYGVRLTTTNNEQFF.

In its sample, this clonotype was seen many times. This chain links TRBV5-1 with TRBJ2-6; D is perhaps TRBD1 (5 bases). Trimming cost V 5 bases and J 1 base, with 10 bases left between them. This CDR3 spans 15 amino acids. Germline CDR1 is SGHRS and CDR2 is YFSETQ. CDR3: CASSLQVSGANVLTF. DNA of the CDR3: TGCGCCAGCAGTTTACAGGTTTCTGGGGCCAACGTCCTGACTTTC.

The genes are TRBV20-1 and TRBJ2-7; 11 nucleotides agree with TRBD1. The CDR3 runs to 14 residues. From germline, CDR1 is DFQATT and CDR2 SNEGSKA (reference sequence). V shed 6 bases and J 5 bases; nucleotides not matched to a gene: 9. The CDR3 DNA is TGCAGTGCCGACGCTCCGGGACAGGGGGACGAGCAGTACGTC. Amino acid sequence: CSADAPGQGDEQYV.

This clonotype occurred a few times. The chain joins TRBV4-1 to TRBJ2-5, with D tentatively TRBD1 (7 bases). There are 17 residues in the CDR3. CDR1 is MGHRA, CDR2 YSYEKL, per germline. Trimming shortened V by 1 base and J by 3 bases, and 18 bases separated the two germline ends. CDR3 nucleotide sequence: TGCGCCAGCAGCCAAGTCTTAAGGAGGGGGCGCGAAGAGACCCAGTACTTC. Translating gives CASSQVLRRGREETQYF.

The chain employs TRBV19 and TRBJ2-1, with TRBD2 matching over 12 bases. Trimming cost V 1 base and J 2 bases; bases outside gene matches: 15. Per germline, CDR1 LNHDA and CDR2 SQIVND (reference sequence). The CDR3 runs 21 residues. DNA of the CDR3: TGTGCCAGTAGTATAGTTTACCCAGGGACTAGCGGGTCCCACACCTACAATGAGCAGTTCTTC. Protein product: CASSIVYPGTSGSHTYNEQFF.

This clonotype occurred many times. V gene TRBV7-6 combines with J gene TRBJ2-4; 8 bases agree with TRBD1. From germline, CDR1 is SGHVS and CDR2 FNYEAQ. The CDR3 runs 12 residues. The J segment lost 9 bases and the V segment lost 4 bases, leaving 2 bases of the junction unmatched. The chain's CDR3 is CASSSGTGIQYF. DNA of the CDR3: TGTGCCAGCAGCTCGGGGACAGGCATTCAGTACTTC.

This chain uses TRBV11-2 with TRBJ2-2; D possibly corresponds to TRBD2 (6 bases). Germline-derived CDR1 and CDR2 are SGHAT and FQNNGV. The CDR3 is 15 amino acids. V dropped 3 bases and J dropped 7 bases, with 15 bases sitting between them. The CDR3 DNA reads as TGTGCCAGCAGCTTGGGTAGGGAGGTCGTCGGGGAGCTGTTTTTT. Protein product: CASSLGREVVGELFF. Combining the CDR3 with reference TRBV11-2 and TRBJ2-2 gives the whole variable domain EAGVAQSPRYKIIEKRQSVAFWCNPISGHATLYWYQQILGQGPKLLIQFQNNGVVDDSQLPKDRFSAERLKGVDSTLKIQPAKLEDSAVYLCASSLGREVVGELFFGEGSRLTVL.

The V call is TRBV5-1, the J call TRBJ1-2; tentative D call: TRBD1 (6 bases). CDR3 length: 15 residues. Trimming cost V 0 bases and J 2 bases, with 11 bases left between them. Per the germline V gene, CDR1 is SGHRS and CDR2 is YFSETQ. The chain's CDR3 is CASSLEPTGNYGYTF. In DNA form, the CDR3 reads TGCGCCAGCAGCTTGGAACCTACAGGGAACTATGGCTACACCTTC.

In its sample, this clonotype was seen many times. J is TRBJ2-3 and V is TRBV18; no definite D call. The ends were cut back, 0 bases at V and 2 bases at J, with 6 bases in the middle. Germline V gives CDR1 KGHSH, CDR2 LQKENI. CDR3 length equals 14 residues. The chain's CDR3 is CASSPPSTTDTQYF. The CDR3, as DNA: TGTGCCAGCTCACCACCATCTACCACAGATACGCAGTATTTT.

Only one count was recorded for this clonotype. V usage is TRBV6-6 and J usage is TRBJ1-2; possible D gene TRBD1, 6 bases. Germline-derived CDR1 and CDR2 are MNHNY and SVGAGI (reference sequence). V was clipped by 7 bases and J by 8 bases, with 17 bases between them. CDR3 length: 13 residues. CDR3 coding DNA: TGTGCCAGCACCAAGACAGGTCTTGGGGGCTACACCTTC. It translates to CASTKTGLGGYTF.